The rows below give T cell receptor beta chains drawn from one sample of a study of long-term antiretroviral therapy in people with HIV. Profiling relied on immunoSEQ multiplex PCR, and the TCRdb table lists in-frame clones only, not all of them. Among 16,000 or so clones listed, 88% were seen once. The sequenced sample was unsorted PBMCs, obtained 0.7 years before starting antiretroviral therapy. Source of these receptors: a man in his fifties with HIV. CDR3s include the opening cysteine and the closing phenylalanine or tryptophan. D genes are given only for firm matches. Expanded clones are given a class, and other clones once, few, many or no size at all.

J gene: TRBJ2-3; D gene: NA; V gene: TRBV12-2; clone size: NA; CDR3 protein: CASRRTGGRPDTQYF; CDR3 DNA: TGTGCAAGTCGTAGGACAGGGGGACGGCCAGATACGCAGTATTTT
J gene: TRBJ1-1; D gene: NA; V gene: TRBV5-1; clone size: few; CDR3 protein: CASSLAPRATEAFF; CDR3 DNA: TGCGCCAGCAGCTTGGCCCCTCGTGCCACTGAAGCTTTCTTT
J gene: TRBJ2-7; D gene: TRBD1; V gene: TRBV5-1; clone size: NA; CDR3 protein: CASSLEGAPSQQYF; CDR3 DNA: TGCGCCAGCAGCTTGGAGGGGGCCCCCTCTCAGCAGTACTTC
J gene: TRBJ1-2; D gene: NA; V gene: TRBV28; clone size: NA; CDR3 protein: CASSYSSRVKYGYTF; CDR3 DNA: TGTGCCAGCAGCTATTCTTCCAGGGTTAAGTATGGCTACACCTTC
J gene: TRBJ1-1; D gene: NA; V gene: TRBV5-1; clone size: NA; CDR3 protein: CASSLDRGNTEAFF; CDR3 DNA: TGCGCCAGCAGCTTGGATCGGGGGAACACTGAAGCTTTCTTT
J gene: TRBJ2-7; D gene: TRBD2; V gene: TRBV7-9; clone size: once; CDR3 protein: CASRIVMAGGPIYEQYF; CDR3 DNA: TGTGCCAGCAGAATAGTAATGGCGGGAGGGCCTATCTACGAGCAGTACTTC
J gene: TRBJ2-6; D gene: NA; V gene: TRBV30; clone size: NA; CDR3 protein: CAWTVQAGSGANVLTF; CDR3 DNA: TGTGCCTGGACGGTCCAGGCGGGTTCTGGGGCCAACGTCCTGACTTTC
J gene: TRBJ1-5; D gene: NA; V gene: TRBV28; clone size: NA; CDR3 protein: CASSSMTGNSNQPQHF; CDR3 DNA: TGTGCCAGCAGTTCTATGACAGGTAATAGCAATCAGCCCCAGCATTTT
J gene: TRBJ2-7; D gene: NA; V gene: TRBV5-5; clone size: NA; CDR3 protein: CASSLYYEQYF; CDR3 DNA: TGTGCCAGCAGCTTGTACTACGAGCAGTACTTC
J gene: TRBJ1-1; D gene: NA; V gene: TRBV18; clone size: NA; CDR3 protein: CASSPPGRTEAFF; CDR3 DNA: TGTGCCAGCTCACCACCAGGTAGGACTGAAGCTTTCTTT
J gene: TRBJ2-1; D gene: TRBD2; V gene: TRBV2; clone size: NA; CDR3 protein: CASSSRSWIAGGYNEQFF; CDR3 DNA: TGTGCCAGCAGTAGCCGATCGTGGATAGCGGGAGGGTACAATGAGCAGTTCTTC
J gene: TRBJ2-1; D gene: TRBD1; V gene: TRBV11-1; clone size: NA; CDR3 protein: CASGGDWGQGKGNEQFF; CDR3 DNA: TGTGCCAGCGGAGGAGATTGGGGACAGGGCAAAGGCAATGAGCAGTTCTTC
J gene: TRBJ1-4; D gene: NA; V gene: TRBV11-2; clone size: NA; CDR3 protein: CASSLVTVANEKLFF; CDR3 DNA: TGTGCCAGCAGCTTAGTTACGGTCGCTAATGAAAAACTGTTTTTT
J gene: TRBJ2-3; D gene: NA; V gene: TRBV7-9; clone size: NA; CDR3 protein: CASSLLIHTDTQYF; CDR3 DNA: TGTGCCAGCAGCTTACTCATCCACACAGATACGCAGTATTTT
J gene: TRBJ1-5; D gene: TRBD1; V gene: TRBV12-5; clone size: few; CDR3 protein: CASGWDRGQPQHF; CDR3 DNA: TGTGCTAGTGGTTGGGACAGGGGGCAGCCCCAGCATTTT
J gene: TRBJ1-6; D gene: NA; V gene: TRBV15; clone size: NA; CDR3 protein: CATSGPNRESSYNSPLHF; CDR3 DNA: TGTGCCACCAGCGGACCTAACAGGGAAAGCTCCTATAATTCACCCCTCCACTTT
J gene: TRBJ2-7; D gene: NA; V gene: TRBV5-1; clone size: NA; CDR3 protein: CASSLAGDSYEQYF; CDR3 DNA: TGCGCCAGCAGCTTGGCGGGGGACTCCTACGAGCAGTACTTC
J gene: TRBJ2-7; D gene: TRBD1; V gene: TRBV19; clone size: NA; CDR3 protein: CASAGTGSSYEQYF; CDR3 DNA: TGTGCCAGCGCAGGGACAGGGAGCTCCTACGAGCAGTACTTC
J gene: TRBJ2-3; D gene: TRBD2; V gene: TRBV6-1; clone size: NA; CDR3 protein: CASSGLSGGYTDTQYF; CDR3 DNA: TGTGCCAGCAGTGGCCTTAGCGGGGGGTACACAGATACGCAGTATTTT
J gene: TRBJ2-1; D gene: TRBD2; V gene: TRBV6-1; clone size: NA; CDR3 protein: CASSEAGLARYNEQFF; CDR3 DNA: TGTGCCAGCAGTGAAGCGGGACTAGCGCGCTACAATGAGCAGTTCTTC
J gene: TRBJ2-7; D gene: TRBD1; V gene: TRBV10-1; clone size: NA; CDR3 protein: CASSGQGTSYEQYF; CDR3 DNA: TGCGCCAGCAGTGGACAGGGAACGTCCTACGAGCAGTACTTC
J gene: TRBJ2-3; D gene: NA; V gene: TRBV18; clone size: NA; CDR3 protein: CASSPRTSTDTQYF; CDR3 DNA: TGTGCCAGCTCACCCCGGACCAGCACAGATACGCAGTATTTT
J gene: TRBJ2-1; D gene: TRBD2; V gene: TRBV10-3; clone size: NA; CDR3 protein: CAISELSGRTYNEQFF; CDR3 DNA: TGTGCCATCAGTGAGTTAAGCGGGAGAACCTACAATGAGCAGTTCTTC
J gene: TRBJ2-7; D gene: NA; V gene: TRBV7-2; clone size: NA; CDR3 protein: CASSPGQSKVYEQYF; CDR3 DNA: TGTGCCAGCAGCCCAGGACAGAGCAAAGTCTACGAGCAGTACTTC
J gene: TRBJ2-1; D gene: NA; V gene: TRBV27; clone size: NA; CDR3 protein: CASSLRTGARNNEQFF; CDR3 DNA: TGTGCCAGCAGTTTAAGGACGGGGGCGAGGAACAATGAGCAGTTCTTC
J gene: TRBJ1-1; D gene: TRBD1; V gene: TRBV10-3; clone size: NA; CDR3 protein: CAISDNPGTGDTEAFF; CDR3 DNA: TGTGCCATCAGTGATAATCCCGGGACAGGGGACACTGAAGCTTTCTTT
J gene: TRBJ2-1; D gene: NA; V gene: TRBV27; clone size: once; CDR3 protein: CASSPPTHHEQFF; CDR3 DNA: TGTGCCAGCAGTCCCCCTACCCACCATGAGCAGTTCTTC
J gene: TRBJ2-1; D gene: NA; V gene: TRBV5-1; clone size: NA; CDR3 protein: CASSLAFGQSSYNEQFF; CDR3 DNA: TGCGCCAGCAGCTTGGCCTTTGGACAAAGCTCCTACAATGAGCAGTTCTTC
J gene: TRBJ2-2; D gene: NA; V gene: TRBV19; clone size: NA; CDR3 protein: CASSPVGWTGELFF; CDR3 DNA: TGTGCCAGTAGTCCCGTCGGGTGGACCGGGGAGCTGTTTTTT
J gene: TRBJ1-2; D gene: NA; V gene: TRBV19; clone size: once; CDR3 protein: CASSSGGTERTSYGYTF; CDR3 DNA: TGTGCCAGTTCCAGTGGTGGTACGGAACGTACAAGCTATGGCTACACCTTC
J gene: TRBJ1-5; D gene: NA; V gene: TRBV13; clone size: NA; CDR3 protein: CASSSRTDGYYNQPQHF; CDR3 DNA: TGTGCCAGCAGCTCCCGGACAGATGGTTACTACAATCAGCCCCAGCATTTT